These 12 T cell receptor beta chains came from one sample sequenced in a study of metastatic and nonmetastatic thyroid tumors. There were no patients who had received any treatment before thyroid surgery. MiXCR was used by TCRdb to re-call the PCR reads. Of 30,000 to 45,000 clones listed, about 32% are singletons. The sequenced sample consisted of tumor tissue. The receptors were sampled from a female donor with papillary thyroid cancer or a benign thyroid nodule (not recorded which). Some clones in this sample may be carry-over from other donors' samples.

This clone was observed a handful of times. The chain links TRBV10-1 to TRBJ2-7, with 9 bases aligning to TRBD2. The V and J ends lost 8 bases and 5 bases, in that order; junction bases with no gene match: 7. The CDR3 consists of 13 residues. From germline, CDR1 is WNHNN and CDR2 SYGVQD (reference sequence). DNA for the CDR3: TGCGCCAGCGCCGGGACTAGCTGCCACGAGCAGTACTTC. Amino acid sequence: CASAGTSCHEQYF.

This clone was detected ten times or more. The V and J genes are TRBV15 and TRBJ2-3; 8 positions match TRBD2. V lost 0 bases and J lost 4; bases outside the gene matches: 6. From germline, CDR1 is LNHNV and CDR2 YYDKDF (reference sequence). The CDR3 has 16 amino acids. DNA for the CDR3: TGTGCCACCAGCAGAGATTTAACGGGAGGGTCAGATACGCAGTATTTT. It translates to CATSRDLTGGSDTQYF. Full variable domain (missing parts from reference TRBV15 and TRBJ2-3): DAMVIQNPRYQVTQFGKPVTLSCSQTLNHNVMYWYQQKSSQAPKLLFHYYDKDFNNEADTPDNFQSRRPNTSFCFLDIRSPGLGDTAMYLCATSRDLTGGSDTQYFGPGTRLTVL.

This chain connects TRBV20-1 to TRBJ1-2, with 8 bases that match TRBD1. Trimming removed 4 bases from V and 4 bases from J; junction bases left unmatched: 8. Germline CDR1 is DFQATT and CDR2 is SNEGSKA (reference sequence). The CDR3 covers 14 residues. The CDR3 spells CSATGSGGGYGYTF. In DNA, the CDR3 is TGCAGTGCTACCGGCTCAGGGGGCGGCTATGGCTACACCTTC.

The chain's CDR3 is CASSLDRGLQMNTEAFF. The CDR3 nucleotides read TGTGCCAGCAGCTTAGACAGGGGCCTGCAAATGAACACTGAAGCTTTCTTT. The chain uses TRBV11-2 and TRBJ1-1; possibly TRBD1 for D (6 bases). CDR1 is SGHAT and CDR2 is FQNNGV in the germline V gene. V shed 0 bases and J shed 0 bases, with 14 bases lying between them. This CDR3 contains 17 residues.

This clone was seen once. The chain carries TRBV20-1 and TRBJ2-3; 12 nucleotides align to TRBD2. Germline-derived CDR1 and CDR2 are DFQATT and SNEGSKA (reference sequence). Unmatched junction bases numbered 7, after V lost 5 bases and J lost 7 bases. This CDR3 comprises 14 residues. The CDR3 DNA is TGCAGTGCTGAAGGACTAGCGGGATCAAATACGCAGTATTTT. It encodes CSAEGLAGSNTQYF.

This clone was recorded a few times. In the same sample, other DNA sequences code for this CDR3. The chain couples TRBV11-2 to TRBJ2-7; D unresolved. The CDR3 consists of 13 residues. The V and J ends lost 0 bases and 4 bases respectively, with 7 bases between them. CDR1 SGHAT and CDR2 FQNNGV come from the germline V gene. The CDR3: CASSLDPSYEQYF. CDR3 sequence (DNA): TGTGCCAGCAGCTTAGATCCCTCGTACGAGCAGTACTTC.

In this sample, this clone turned up many times. The rearrangement joins TRBV19 to TRBJ1-5; D gene unclear. Trimming removed 5 bases from V and 4 bases from J, with 15 bases in between. In germline, CDR1 is LNHDA, CDR2 SQIVND (reference sequence). The CDR3 covers 15 residues. This CDR3 is CASSLMTVGNQPQHF. The CDR3 DNA is TGTGCCAGTAGTTTAATGACGGTGGGAAATCAGCCCCAGCATTTT.

The chain couples TRBV25-1 to TRBJ1-2; tentative D call: TRBD1 (6 bases). Germline lookup yields CDR1 MGHDK and CDR2 SYGVNS. V was trimmed by 8 bases and J by 4 bases, leaving 11 bases between them. The CDR3 consists of 12 residues. The CDR3: CASGGGPYGYTF. Here the CDR3 DNA reads TGTGCCAGCGGTGGGGGGCCCTATGGCTACACCTTC.

The chain's CDR3 is CASSPQGNYGYTF. As DNA, the CDR3 is TGTGCCAGCAGTCCGCAGGGAAACTATGGCTACACCTTC. The chain has TRBV12-3 or TRBV12-4 and TRBJ1-2; the D gene is possibly TRBD1 (5 bases). The CDR3 length is 13 residues. The germline V and J ends were trimmed by 5 bases and 2 bases, with 9 bases remaining between them.

The genes are TRBV10-3 and TRBJ2-1; 7 nucleotides agree with TRBD2. CDR1 ENHRY and CDR2 SYGVKD come from the germline V gene. J was trimmed by 3 bases and V by 3 bases; bases with no gene match: 17. CDR3 length: 19 amino acids. The CDR3: CAISDQMGGGTSDYNEQFF. The CDR3 DNA follows: TGTGCCATCAGTGATCAAATGGGCGGAGGAACTAGCGACTACAATGAGCAGTTCTTC.

This clone was observed a handful of times. The rearrangement joins TRBV12-3 or TRBV12-4 to TRBJ1-1; tentative D call: TRBD1 (5 bases). The CDR3 covers 14 residues. Trimming shortened V by 2 bases and J by 7 bases, and 14 bases separated the two germline ends. The CDR3 DNA is TGTGCCAGCAGTTTATCCCACAGGACTGGTGAAGCTTTCTTT. This translates into CASSLSHRTGEAFF.

At least ten counts were recorded for this clone. The chain couples TRBV6-1 to TRBJ2-3, with 7 positions matching TRBD1. From germline, CDR1 is MNHNS and CDR2 SASEGT. This CDR3 comprises 15 residues. The V and J ends lost 10 bases and 0 bases, in that order; junction bases with no gene match: 10. The CDR3 sequence is CATRRGPTSTDTQYF. The CDR3 bases are TGTGCCACCCGTAGGGGGCCGACTAGCACAGATACGCAGTATTTT.